These 20 T cell receptor beta chains originate from one sample sequenced in a study of tumor-infiltrating lymphocytes in oesophageal squamous cell carcinoma. In TCRdb, the PCR reads were re-called with MiXCR into one record per CDR3 protein. The repertoire holds some 15,000 distinct CDR3 sequences, with 40% to 45% as singletons. The sequencing input was blood. These receptors came from a female donor with esophageal squamous cell carcinoma.

The rearrangement joins TRBV5-1 to TRBJ2-1; 7 bases line up with TRBD2. With the DNA end fitting TRBJ2-7 better, the J assignment may be wrong. CDR1 is SGHRS, CDR2 YFSETQ, per germline. The CDR3 spans 15 residues. CDR3 coding DNA: TGCGCCAGCAGTTTCCTGAGGAGCGGGGCCAATGAGCAGTACTTC. As protein: CASSFLRSGANEQYF.

This clonotype was seen at least ten times. This rearrangement joins TRBV7-9 to TRBJ1-2; a weak D match, TRBD1 (5 bases). V was cut by 3 bases and J by 2 bases, with 13 bases left in between. In germline, CDR1 is SEHNR, CDR2 FQNEAQ (reference sequence). The CDR3 is made up of 15 amino acids. The CDR3 is CASSLGQAPNYGYTF. CDR3 DNA sequence: TGTGCCAGCAGCTTGGGGCAGGCACCCAACTATGGCTACACCTTC.

The table lists this clonotype with many counts. The J gene is TRBJ2-2, the V gene TRBV6-1; 9 bases line up with TRBD1. The CDR3 is made up of 14 amino acids. Germline CDR1 is MNHNS and CDR2 is SASEGT. The ends lost 10 bases at V and 4 bases at J; junction bases unmatched: 7. CDR3 region: CAIVQGAGTGELFF. As DNA, the CDR3 is TGTGCCATAGTACAGGGGGCCGGCACCGGGGAGCTGTTTTTT.

This clonotype was recorded once. V is TRBV7-4 and J is TRBJ2-5; no definite D call. Near its end, the DNA agrees better with TRBJ2-3, so the J call may be wrong. From germline, CDR1 is SGHVT and CDR2 SQSDAQ. The CDR3 sequence is 10 residues long. Here the CDR3 DNA reads TGTGCCAGCAGCTTTGATCCGCAGTATTTT. It specifies CASSFDPQYF.

A single count supports this clonotype. CDR3 region: CASSPLGLAGGPWAKNIQYF. DNA of the CDR3: TGTGCCAGCAGCCCTCTGGGACTAGCGGGGGGGCCATGGGCCAAAAACATTCAGTACTTC. The chain is built from TRBV7-2 and TRBJ2-4, with TRBD2 matching 16 bases. Per the germline V gene, CDR1 is SGHTA and CDR2 is FQGNSA. The length of the CDR3 is 20 residues. Trimming at V came to 5 bases and at J to 1 base, leaving 11 bases not matched to a gene.

This clonotype was recorded many times. CDR3: CASRRLANTGELFF. The CDR3 region has the DNA TGTGCCAGCAGACGACTAGCGAACACCGGGGAGCTGTTTTTT. The V gene is TRBV2, the J gene TRBJ2-2; weak D call: TRBD2 (6 bases). The V gene lost 6 bases and the J gene lost 0 bases, with 8 bases spanning the gap. Germline CDR1 SNHLY, CDR2 FYNNEI. This CDR3 is 14 amino acids long.

Note on this clonotype: A much larger clone differs from this one at a single base, so this may be a read error. CDR3 nucleotides: TGTGCCAGCAGTTTACCCCTCGGGGGGAACACCGGGGAGCTGTATTTT. Its translation is CASSLPLGGNTGELYF. The chain employs TRBV27 and TRBJ2-5; 7 bases agree with TRBD2. Germline loops: CDR1 MNHEY, CDR2 SMNVEV (reference sequence). CDR3 length equals 16 residues.

V is TRBV7-2 and J is TRBJ2-3, with 8 bases lining up with TRBD1. CDR3 length: 15 amino acids. Unmatched junction bases numbered 15, after V lost 2 bases and J lost 14 bases. The germline V gene encodes CDR1 SGHTA and CDR2 FQGNSA. Here the CDR3 reads CASSLLQGGTGELYF. CDR3 nucleotide sequence: TGTGCCAGCAGCTTATTACAGGGGGGTACCGGGGAGCTGTATTTT.

Within the sample, this clonotype is medium-sized. The chain carries TRBV6-1 and TRBJ1-2; 7 nucleotides agree with TRBD1. Trimming removed 4 bases from V and 4 bases from J; junction bases left unmatched: 9. CDR1 is MNHNS and CDR2 is SASEGT in the germline V gene. CDR3 length equals 15 residues. DNA for the CDR3: TGTGCCAGCAGTGTGACAGGGTCGGGGATCTATGGCTACACCTTC. It is translated as CASSVTGSGIYGYTF.

This clonotype was recorded at least ten times. The chain joins TRBV28 to TRBJ1-5; possibly TRBD1 for D (5 bases). Germline V gene sequence: CDR1 MDHEN, CDR2 SYDVKM. With 4 bases removed from V and 6 bases from J, the gap between germline ends came to 13 bases. CDR3 size: 14 residues. CDR3 residues: CASSSGLGGQPQHF. The CDR3 DNA reads TGTGCCAGCAGTTCCGGACTCGGGGGTCAGCCCCAGCATTTT.

In this sample, this clonotype turned up a few times. The CDR3 coding sequence is TGTGCCAGCAGCCCCTCGGGGACTAGGAAAGGCGAGCAGTACTTC. Translated, it gives CASSPSGTRKGEQYF. The chain joins TRBV9 to TRBJ2-7; TRBD2 matches 8 bases. The J segment lost 6 bases and the V segment lost 4 bases, leaving 12 bases of the junction unmatched. Germline assignment: CDR1 SGDLS and CDR2 YYNGEE. The CDR3 has 15 residues. Full variable domain (remainder filled in from reference TRBV9 and TRBJ2-7): DSGVTQTPKHLITATGQRVTLRCSPRSGDLSVYWYQQSLDQGLQFLIQYYNGEERAKGNILERFSAQQFPDLHSELNLSSLELGDSALYFCASSPSGTRKGEQYFGPGTRLTVT.

This clonotype was observed many times. The gene calls are TRBV5-1 and TRBJ2-3; the D is unclear. The length of the CDR3 is 15 residues. V dropped 0 bases and J dropped 2 bases, with 10 bases sitting between them. CDR1 is SGHRS, CDR2 YFSETQ, per germline. The CDR3 DNA reads TGCGCCAGCAGCTTGGTCGGTCCGACCACAGATACGCAGTATTTT. Its protein product is CASSLVGPTTDTQYF.

This clonotype was seen a single time. The chain has TRBV7-3 and TRBJ2-1; possibly TRBD2 for D (5 bases). Trimming cost V 0 bases and J 0 bases, with 15 bases left between them. Germline CDR1 reads SGHTA; CDR2 reads FQGTGA. The CDR3 loop spans 18 amino acids. CDR3 nucleotide sequence: TGTGCCAGCAGCTTAACCCGGGTGGCTGGGAGCTCCTACAATGAGCAGTTCTTC. Amino acid sequence: CASSLTRVAGSSYNEQFF.

This clonotype was found many times. The CDR3 here is CASSLEDLANVLTF. CDR3 coding DNA: TGCGCCAGCAGCTTGGAGGATCTTGCCAACGTCCTGACTTTC. This chain links TRBV5-1 with TRBJ2-6; D gene uncertain. The length of the CDR3 is 14 residues. The V gene's germline CDR1 is SGHRS and CDR2 YFSETQ. Trimming removed 0 bases from V and 7 bases from J, with 8 bases in between.

Details on this clonotype: Here the CDR3 omits its conserved ending phenylalanine or tryptophan, so a read error is the likely source. Because the CDR3's place on the DNA is in doubt, the DNA is left out and the CDR3 is given as listed by TCRdb. The chain combines TRBV28 with TRBJ2-3; TRBD2 is taken as the D call from the table, unchecked against the DNA. The CDR3 spans 14 amino acids, including both terminal residues. Germline CDR1 MDHEN, CDR2 SYDVKM. CDR3 protein: CASSFPTYEQYFGP.

This clonotype has a count of ten or more. The genes are TRBV5-6 and TRBJ2-4; TRBD1 agrees at 10 bases. Germline V gene lookup returns CDR1 SGHDT and CDR2 YYEEEE. This CDR3 contains 16 residues. The junction had 1 base not matched to a gene; V was cut back by 0 bases and J by 1 base. DNA of the CDR3: TGTGCCAGCAGCTTGGTGGGACAGGGGGCCAAAAACATTCAGTACTTC. It encodes CASSLVGQGAKNIQYF.

The chain employs TRBV7-4 and TRBJ2-3; 9 nucleotides align to TRBD2. The DNA matches TRBJ2-5 better at its end, which makes the J call doubtful. CDR1 is SGHVT and CDR2 is SQSDAQ in the germline V gene. The CDR3 extends over 16 amino acids. CDR3 protein: CASSILSGSIRETQYF. CDR3 in DNA: TGTGCCAGCAGCATACTTAGCGGGAGCATACGGGAGACCCAGTACTTC.

The rearrangement links TRBV7-2 to TRBJ2-6; D gene unclear. The closer fit of TRBJ2-7 to the DNA end suggests the J call may be wrong. Per germline, CDR1 SGHTA and CDR2 FQGNSA. CDR3 length: 13 residues. In DNA, the CDR3 is TGTGCCAGCAGCTTAGTTCGGGTCGACGAGCAGTACTTC. Amino acids: CASSLVRVDEQYF.

Comments on this clonotype: With a much larger clone just one base away, this may be a read error. The rearrangement uses TRBV14 and TRBJ2-1, with D perhaps TRBD2 (5 bases). The germline V gene encodes CDR1 SGHDN and CDR2 FVKESK. CDR3 length: 11 residues. With 4 bases removed from V and 13 bases from J, the gap between germline ends came to 11 bases. The CDR3 region is CASSLGETQFF. CDR3 bases: TGTGCCAGCAGCCTGGGAGAGACCCAGTTCTTC.

Notes on this clonotype: The conserved final phenylalanine or tryptophan is absent from the CDR3, which likely points to a read error. The limits of the CDR3 on the DNA are not certain, so only TCRdb's listed CDR3 is given. V usage is TRBV28 and J usage is TRBJ2-5; TRBD2 reflects the table's D call only, with no check against the DNA. Germline V gives CDR1 MDHEN, CDR2 SYDVKM. A total of 19 residues make up the CDR3, ends included. The CDR3 protein is CASTRGSGRAPYNEQFFGA.